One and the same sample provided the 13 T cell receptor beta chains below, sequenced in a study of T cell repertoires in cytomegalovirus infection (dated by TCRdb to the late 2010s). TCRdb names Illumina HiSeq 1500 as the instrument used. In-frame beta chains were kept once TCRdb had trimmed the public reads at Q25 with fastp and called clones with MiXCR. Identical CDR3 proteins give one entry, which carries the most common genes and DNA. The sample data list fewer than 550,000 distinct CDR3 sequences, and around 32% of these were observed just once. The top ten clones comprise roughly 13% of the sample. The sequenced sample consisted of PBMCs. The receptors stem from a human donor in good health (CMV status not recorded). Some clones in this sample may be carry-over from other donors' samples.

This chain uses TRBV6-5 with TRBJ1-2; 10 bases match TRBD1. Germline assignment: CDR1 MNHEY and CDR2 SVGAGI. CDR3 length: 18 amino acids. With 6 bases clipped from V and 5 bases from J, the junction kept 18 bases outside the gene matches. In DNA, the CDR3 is TGTGCCAGCAGGTCAACCCCCGGGACAGGGGACTTGGCTTATGGCTACACCTTC. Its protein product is CASRSTPGTGDLAYGYTF.

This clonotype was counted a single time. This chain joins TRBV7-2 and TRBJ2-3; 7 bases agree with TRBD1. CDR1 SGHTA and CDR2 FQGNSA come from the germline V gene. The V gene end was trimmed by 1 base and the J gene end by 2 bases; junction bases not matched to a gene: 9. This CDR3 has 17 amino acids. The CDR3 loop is CASSLGPPTGATDTQYF. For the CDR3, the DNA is TGTGCCAGCAGCTTAGGCCCCCCCACAGGGGCCACAGATACGCAGTATTTT.

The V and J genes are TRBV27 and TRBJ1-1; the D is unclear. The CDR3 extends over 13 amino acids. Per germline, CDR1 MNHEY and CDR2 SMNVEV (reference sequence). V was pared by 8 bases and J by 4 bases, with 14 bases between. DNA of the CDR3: TGTGCCAGCGGACGGAGAGTTGGCACTGAAGCTTTCTTT. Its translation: CASGRRVGTEAFF.

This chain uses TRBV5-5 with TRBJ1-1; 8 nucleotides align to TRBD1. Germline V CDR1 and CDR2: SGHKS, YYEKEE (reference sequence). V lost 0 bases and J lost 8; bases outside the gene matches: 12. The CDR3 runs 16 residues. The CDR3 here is CASSLDSGTGVREAFF. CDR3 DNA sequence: TGTGCCAGCAGCTTGGATAGCGGGACAGGCGTACGGGAAGCTTTCTTT.

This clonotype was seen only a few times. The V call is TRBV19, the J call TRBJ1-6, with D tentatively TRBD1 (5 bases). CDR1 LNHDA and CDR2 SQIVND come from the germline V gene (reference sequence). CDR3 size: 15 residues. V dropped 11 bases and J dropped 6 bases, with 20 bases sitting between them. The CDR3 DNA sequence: TGTGCCTCCCAGGGCCGCACGATAACTAATTCACCCCTCCACTTT. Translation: CASQGRTITNSPLHF.

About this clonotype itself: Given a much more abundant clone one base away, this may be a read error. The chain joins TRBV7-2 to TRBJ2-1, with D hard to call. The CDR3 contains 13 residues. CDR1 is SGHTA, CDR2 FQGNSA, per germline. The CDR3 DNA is TGTGCCAGCAGCTTGGGGATTTACAATGAGCAGTTATTC. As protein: CASSLGIYNEQLF.

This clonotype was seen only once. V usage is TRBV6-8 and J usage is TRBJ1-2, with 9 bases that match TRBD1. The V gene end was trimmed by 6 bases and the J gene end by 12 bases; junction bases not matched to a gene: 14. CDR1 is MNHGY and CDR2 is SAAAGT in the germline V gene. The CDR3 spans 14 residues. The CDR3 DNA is TGTGCCAGCAGCTCGGGACAGGGAAGAATCGGCGACACCTTC. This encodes CASSSGQGRIGDTF.

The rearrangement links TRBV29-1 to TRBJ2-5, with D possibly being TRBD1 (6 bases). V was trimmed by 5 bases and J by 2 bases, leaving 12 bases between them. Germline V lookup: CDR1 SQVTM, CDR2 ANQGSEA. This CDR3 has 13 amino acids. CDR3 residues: CSVSRTVQETQYF. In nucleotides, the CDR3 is TGCAGCGTTAGCCGGACAGTTCAAGAGACCCAGTACTTC.

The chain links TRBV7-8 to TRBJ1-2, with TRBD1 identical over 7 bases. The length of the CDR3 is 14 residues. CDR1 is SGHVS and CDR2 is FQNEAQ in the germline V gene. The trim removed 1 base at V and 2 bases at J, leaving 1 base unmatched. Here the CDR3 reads CASSLGGQNYGYTF. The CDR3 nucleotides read TGTGCCAGCAGCTTAGGGGGACAGAACTATGGCTACACCTTC.

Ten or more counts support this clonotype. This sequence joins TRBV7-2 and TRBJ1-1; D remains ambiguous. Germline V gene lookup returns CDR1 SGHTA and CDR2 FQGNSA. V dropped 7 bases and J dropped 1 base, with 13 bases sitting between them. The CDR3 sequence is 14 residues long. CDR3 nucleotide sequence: TGTGCCAGCATCCAAAATCGGGGGAACACTGAAGCTTTCTTT. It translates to CASIQNRGNTEAFF.

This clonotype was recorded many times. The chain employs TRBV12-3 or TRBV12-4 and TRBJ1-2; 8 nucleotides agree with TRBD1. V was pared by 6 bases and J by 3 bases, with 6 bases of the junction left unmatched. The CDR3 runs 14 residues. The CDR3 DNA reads TGTGCCAGCAGGGGGGGACAGGTTTACTATGGCTACACCTTC. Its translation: CASRGGQVYYGYTF.

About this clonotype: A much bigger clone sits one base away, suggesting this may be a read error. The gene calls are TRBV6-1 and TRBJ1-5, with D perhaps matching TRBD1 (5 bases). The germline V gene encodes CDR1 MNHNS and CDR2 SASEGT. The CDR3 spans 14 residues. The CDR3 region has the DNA TGTGCCAGCAGTGAAGAAGGGACTAATCAGCCCCCGCATTTT. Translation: CASSEEGTNQPPHF.

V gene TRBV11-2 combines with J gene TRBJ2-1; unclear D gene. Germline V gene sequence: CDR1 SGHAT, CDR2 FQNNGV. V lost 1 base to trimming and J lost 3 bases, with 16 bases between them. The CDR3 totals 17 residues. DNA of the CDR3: TGTGCCAGCAGCTTAGCCCAGGTCCCTGCTATCTACAATGAGCAGTTCTTC. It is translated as CASSLAQVPAIYNEQFF.